This TCR beta chain was documented in a study of Graves' ophthalmopathy and Graves' hyperthyroidism. In germline, CDR1 is WNHNN, CDR2 SYGVQD (reference sequence). The J segment lost 4 bases and the V segment lost 0 bases, leaving 2 bases of the junction unmatched. The CDR3 consists of 14 residues. The hyperthyroidism patients, aged 18 to 65, had been newly diagnosed, with under 2 months' duration. Beta-chain TCR CDR3 regions were amplified from RNA transcripts. In the first round, RT-PCR was carried out with HTBI primers, and a multiplex PCR formed the second round. One entry per CDR3 protein results from TCRdb running MiXCR on the multiplex PCR reads. The data show hundreds of thousands of distinct CDR3 sequences, approximately 21% seen once.

The receptor was isolated from a woman between 18 and 29 years old with stable Graves' hyperthyroidism. Some clones in this sample may be carry-over from other donors' samples. The source material was peripheral blood. This sequence joins TRBV10-1 and TRBJ2-5; 7 bases line up with TRBD1. The chain's CDR3 is CASSESTGRETQYF. The CDR3 DNA sequence: TGCGCCAGCAGTGAGTCGACAGGGCGAGAGACCCAGTACTTC.